The 22 T cell receptor beta chains below were found in one sample sequenced in a study of control samples from healthy donors and cancer patients. Using immunoSEQ multiplex PCR, the repertoire was profiled, and TCRdb retains in-frame clones only, with some absent. The sample yields about 120,000 clones, about 93% seen once. The sample comprised blood. Receptors were obtained from a man aged 25 to 40 in good health.

In this sample, this clone turned up once. The chain recombines TRBV5-1 with TRBJ2-3, with TRBD1 matching over 11 bases. CDR1 and CDR2 (germline): SGHRS, YFSETQ. The CDR3 totals 17 residues. V trimming: 4 bases; J trimming: 2 bases; junction bases outside the gene matches: 9. CDR3 DNA: TGCGCCAGCAGCCGAGGACAGGGGGCATCCTTCACAGATACGCAGTATTTT. Amino acid sequence: CASSRGQGASFTDTQYF.

The CDR3 protein is CASSPSGNTEAFF. CDR3 DNA: TGTGCCAGCTCACCATCAGGGAACACTGAAGCTTTCTTT. V usage is TRBV18 and J usage is TRBJ1-1; D is unresolved. This CDR3 is built from 13 residues. Germline V gene lookup returns CDR1 KGHSH and CDR2 LQKENI. The V and J ends lost 2 bases and 1 base respectively, with 5 bases between them. The full variable domain, completed using reference TRBV18 and TRBJ1-1, is NAGVMQNPRHLVRRRGQEARLRCSPMKGHSHVYWYRQLPEEGLKFMVYLQKENIIDESGMPKERFSAEFPKEGPSILRIQQVVRGDSAAYFCASSPSGNTEAFFGQGTRLTVV.

About this clone: Other DNA sequences within the sample encode an identical CDR3. This sequence joins TRBV5-1 and TRBJ2-6; 7 bases map to TRBD1. Unmatched junction bases numbered 7, after V lost 4 bases and J lost 0 bases. The CDR3 is 17 amino acids. Germline CDR1 and CDR2: SGHRS and YFSETQ. CDR3 loop: CASSLLGQTSGANVLTF. In DNA form, the CDR3 reads TGCGCCAGCAGCCTGTTGGGACAGACCTCTGGGGCCAACGTCCTGACTTTC.

The chain is built from TRBV5-4 and TRBJ2-7, with 10 bases that match TRBD1. This CDR3 spans 14 amino acids. The V segment lost 4 bases and the J segment 7 bases; nucleotides outside the gene matches: 8. CDR1 and CDR2 from the germline V gene are SGHNT and YYREEE (reference sequence). The CDR3 protein is CASSRDRGFGEQYF. In DNA form, the CDR3 reads TGTGCCAGCAGCCGGGACAGGGGATTTGGGGAGCAGTACTTC.

This clone was seen only once. The rearrangement joins TRBV28 to TRBJ1-2; D unclear. The CDR3 is 13 residues long. Per germline, CDR1 MDHEN and CDR2 SYDVKM. Trimming removed 3 bases at V and 3 bases at J, with 8 bases between. The CDR3 DNA sequence: TGTGCCAGCAGTTTTGAGGCAGACTATGGCTACACCTTC. Its translation: CASSFEADYGYTF.

V gene TRBV15 combines with J gene TRBJ2-3, with 11 nucleotides matching TRBD2. V gave up 0 bases and J gave up 1 base; unmatched junction bases: 6. The length of the CDR3 is 18 residues. CDR1 is LNHNV, CDR2 YYDKDF, per germline (reference sequence). CDR3: CATSRDGLAGGRTDTQYF. The CDR3 DNA reads as TGTGCCACCAGCAGAGATGGTCTAGCGGGGGGCCGCACAGATACGCAGTATTTT.

The rearrangement uses TRBV24-1 and TRBJ2-5; 13 bases match TRBD2. The V and J ends lost 4 bases and 5 bases, in that order; junction bases with no gene match: 6. CDR3 size: 16 residues. CDR1 is KGHDR, CDR2 SFDVKD, per germline. The CDR3 reads CATSDPGLAGWETQYF. The CDR3 nucleotides are TGTGCCACCAGTGACCCGGGACTAGCGGGGTGGGAGACCCAGTACTTC.

This clone was observed once. The chain recombines TRBV6-5 with TRBJ1-1, with no clear D. CDR1 and CDR2 (germline): MNHEY, SVGAGI. The CDR3 extends over 12 amino acids. Trimming removed 5 bases at V and 7 bases at J, with 11 bases between. The CDR3 DNA follows: TGTGCCAGCAGTCCACATCGATATGAAGCTTTCTTT. This gives the protein CASSPHRYEAFF.

The rearrangement joins TRBV27 to TRBJ2-7; 10 nucleotides agree with TRBD2. The CDR3 contains 17 residues. Germline lookup yields CDR1 MNHEY and CDR2 SMNVEV (reference sequence). Unmatched junction bases numbered 15, after V lost 5 bases and J lost 5 bases. The CDR3 nucleotides are TGTGCCAGCAGTCTCCGGCCCGGGGGGCTAGCGGGGGACGAGCAGTACTTC. Translation: CASSLRPGGLAGDEQYF.

The V gene is TRBV18, the J gene TRBJ1-3; perhaps TRBD1 as D (5 bases). The germline V and J ends were trimmed by 2 bases and 3 bases, with 8 bases remaining between them. The CDR3 has 14 residues. Germline CDR1 is KGHSH and CDR2 is LQKENI. The CDR3 sequence: CASSPGGSGNTIYF. The CDR3 bases are TGTGCCAGCTCACCAGGGGGGAGTGGAAACACCATATATTTT.

This chain links TRBV7-2 with TRBJ2-1; 14 bases are a match to TRBD2. Germline V CDR1 and CDR2: SGHTA, FQGNSA. Trimming at V came to 0 bases and at J to 8 bases, leaving 15 bases not matched to a gene. This CDR3 is 20 amino acids long. The CDR3 is CASSLAPLTSGGAPLDEQFF. The CDR3 DNA reads as TGTGCCAGCAGCTTAGCGCCGTTGACTAGCGGGGGGGCGCCTTTAGATGAGCAGTTCTTC.

This rearrangement joins TRBV7-8 to TRBJ2-3, with TRBD2 matching 9 bases. From germline, CDR1 is SGHVS and CDR2 FQNEAQ. V lost 1 base, J lost 2 bases, and 4 bases stayed unmatched. This CDR3 has 16 amino acids. In DNA, the CDR3 is TGTGCCAGCAGCTTAGTTGCTAGCGGGACCACAGATACGCAGTATTTT. Translated: CASSLVASGTTDTQYF.

The chain couples TRBV6-5 to TRBJ1-5; tentatively, D is TRBD1 (6 bases). The CDR3 has 13 amino acids. The germline gives CDR1 MNHEY, CDR2 SVGAGI. Trimming shortened V by 6 bases and J by 6 bases, and 12 bases separated the two germline ends. Here the CDR3 reads CASRPNRVQPQHF. The CDR3, as DNA: TGTGCCAGCAGACCGAACAGGGTTCAGCCCCAGCATTTT.

The genes are TRBV28 and TRBJ2-6; either TRBD1 or TRBD2 may supply D (5 bases each). Trimming pared 4 bases from V and 0 bases from J, leaving 13 bases between. The CDR3 is made up of 17 amino acids. CDR1 MDHEN and CDR2 SYDVKM come from the germline V gene. This CDR3 reads CASSSPGDPSGANVLTF. CDR3 nucleotide sequence: TGTGCCAGCAGTTCCCCCGGGGACCCCTCTGGGGCCAACGTCCTGACTTTC. The variable domain in full, completed from reference TRBV28 and TRBJ2-6, reads DVKVTQSSRYLVKRTGEKVFLECVQDMDHENMFWYRQDPGLGLRLIYFSYDVKMKEKGDIPEGYSVSREKKERFSLILESASTNQTSMYLCASSSPGDPSGANVLTFGAGSRLTVL.

The chain is built from TRBV12-5 and TRBJ2-6; TRBD1 might be the D (5 bases). In germline, CDR1 is LGHNT, CDR2 FRNRAP. The CDR3 extends over 19 amino acids. Deletions cut 0 bases from V and 1 base from J, with 16 bases between. CDR3 coding DNA: TGTGCTAGTGGTTTGGTACTTGGGCAGGGCGTATCTGGGGCCAACGTCCTGACTTTC. It translates to CASGLVLGQGVSGANVLTF.

V and J are TRBV5-8 and TRBJ1-1; D may be TRBD1 (6 bases). Trimming took 7 bases from V and 6 from J, leaving 19 bases between them. The CDR3 is 14 amino acids. Germline lookup yields CDR1 SGHTS and CDR2 YDEGEE. CDR3: CASLRGGKIAEAFF. The CDR3 DNA sequence: TGTGCCAGCTTACGTGGGGGCAAGATCGCTGAAGCTTTCTTT.

This chain joins TRBV7-9 and TRBJ1-5, with a weak D call TRBD1 (5 bases). Germline V lookup: CDR1 SEHNR, CDR2 FQNEAQ (reference sequence). CDR3 length: 13 amino acids. With 5 bases removed from V and 3 bases from J, the gap between germline ends came to 8 bases. CDR3 loop: CASSRGDNQPQHF. The DNA for the CDR3 is TGTGCCAGCAGCCGGGGGGACAATCAGCCCCAGCATTTT.

CDR3 in DNA: TGTGCCAGCAGCGTACTCCGCGGGGAGACCCAGTACTTC. The encoded protein is CASSVLRGETQYF. The rearrangement joins TRBV7-7 to TRBJ2-5; weak D call: TRBD2 (5 bases). The CDR3 loop spans 13 amino acids. CDR1 is SSHAT and CDR2 is FNYEAQ in the germline V gene (reference sequence). V lost 5 bases, J lost 5 bases, and 12 bases lay in between.

The rearrangement links TRBV13 to TRBJ1-4; maybe TRBD1 (6 bases). CDR1 is PRHDT and CDR2 is FYEKMQ in the germline V gene (reference sequence). The CDR3 runs to 16 residues. Between the trimmed V and J ends, which lost 3 bases and 6 bases, there was a span of 17 bases. In DNA form, the CDR3 reads TGTGCCAGCAGCTTGACAACGGGGGCATGGGATGAAAAACTGTTTTTT. Its protein product is CASSLTTGAWDEKLFF.

A single count supports this clone. CDR3 DNA: TGTGCCAGCACAAGAGCCCCGACAGGGCTATCCCGCGGAGATACGCAGTATTTT. Translating gives CASTRAPTGLSRGDTQYF. The chain has TRBV27 and TRBJ2-3; 7 nucleotides match TRBD1. Per the germline V gene, CDR1 is MNHEY and CDR2 is SMNVEV (reference sequence). Trimming removed 7 bases from V and 5 bases from J; junction bases left unmatched: 21. This CDR3 contains 18 residues.

V is TRBV28 and J is TRBJ1-5, with D maybe TRBD1 (6 bases). V lost 2 bases, J lost 5 bases, and 13 bases lay in between. From germline, CDR1 is MDHEN and CDR2 SYDVKM. This CDR3 has 15 residues. The CDR3 DNA is TGTGCCAGCAGTTTAGACACAGGGTCGTATCAGCCCCAGCATTTT. This encodes CASSLDTGSYQPQHF.

This rearrangement joins TRBV7-9 to TRBJ2-1; 7 positions agree with TRBD2. The length of the CDR3 is 15 residues. CDR1 SEHNR and CDR2 FQNEAQ come from the germline V gene (reference sequence). J lost 10 bases, V lost 3 bases, and 12 bases had no gene match. The CDR3 is CASSLFQSGGEEQFF. CDR3 DNA: TGTGCCAGCAGCTTGTTCCAGTCGGGGGGAGAAGAGCAGTTCTTC.